This T cell receptor beta chain was observed in a study of cytomegalovirus exposure and HLA in healthy donors. Points from the study as a whole: The study had only CMV serostatus as immune exposure information. A later analysis showed HLA-associated TCR beta chains outstripping equally common others in clonal expansion. Usually a TCR sequence was rare, but some public TCRs were found in many donors.

With regard to this clone: Antigen specificity is unknown.

Germline-derived CDR1 and CDR2 are SQVTM and ANQGSEA. This CDR3 is built from 15 residues. Losses at the gene ends were 4 bases for V and 7 bases for J; bases not matched to a gene: 10. PCR primers comprised 60 Vbeta and 13 Jbeta primers. Clones were sequenced by immunoSEQ multiplex PCR, and TCRdb holds only the in-frame ones, with some missing. The data hold roughly 100,000 clones, with roughly 83% observed a single time. The sequencing sample was made of PBMCs. The V gene is TRBV29-1, the J gene TRBJ1-2, with 12 bases matching TRBD1. The sequence was collected from a middle-aged man in good health and CMV-seronegative. The CDR3 sequence: CSVAGTGGIVGGYTF. The CDR3 DNA reads as TGCAGCGTTGCAGGGACAGGGGGCATAGTAGGTGGCTACACCTTC.